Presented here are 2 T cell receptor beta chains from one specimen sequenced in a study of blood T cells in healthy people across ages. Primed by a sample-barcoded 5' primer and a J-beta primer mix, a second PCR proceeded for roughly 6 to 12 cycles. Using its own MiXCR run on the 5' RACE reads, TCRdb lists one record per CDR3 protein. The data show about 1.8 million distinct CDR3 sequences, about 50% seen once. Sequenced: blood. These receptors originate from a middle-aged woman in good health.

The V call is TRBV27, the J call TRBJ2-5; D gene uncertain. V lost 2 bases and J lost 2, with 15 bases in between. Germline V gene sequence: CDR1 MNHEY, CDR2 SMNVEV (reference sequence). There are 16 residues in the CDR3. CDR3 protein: CASSLTYLEQQETQYF. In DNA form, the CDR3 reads TGTGCCAGCAGTTTAACCTACCTGGAGCAACAAGAGACCCAGTACTTC.

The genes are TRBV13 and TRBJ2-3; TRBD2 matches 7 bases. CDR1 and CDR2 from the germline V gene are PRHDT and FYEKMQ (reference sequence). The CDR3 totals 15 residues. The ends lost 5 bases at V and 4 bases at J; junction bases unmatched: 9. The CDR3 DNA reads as TGTGCCAGCAGCCCAGGGAGGGAAATGGCAGATACGCAGTATTTT. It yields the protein CASSPGREMADTQYF. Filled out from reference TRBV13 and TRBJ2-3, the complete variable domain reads AAGVIQSPRHLIKEKRETATLKCYPIPRHDTVYWYQQGPGQDPQFLISFYEKMQSDKGSIPDRFSAQQFSDYHSELNMSSLELGDSALYFCASSPGREMADTQYFGPGTRLTVL.